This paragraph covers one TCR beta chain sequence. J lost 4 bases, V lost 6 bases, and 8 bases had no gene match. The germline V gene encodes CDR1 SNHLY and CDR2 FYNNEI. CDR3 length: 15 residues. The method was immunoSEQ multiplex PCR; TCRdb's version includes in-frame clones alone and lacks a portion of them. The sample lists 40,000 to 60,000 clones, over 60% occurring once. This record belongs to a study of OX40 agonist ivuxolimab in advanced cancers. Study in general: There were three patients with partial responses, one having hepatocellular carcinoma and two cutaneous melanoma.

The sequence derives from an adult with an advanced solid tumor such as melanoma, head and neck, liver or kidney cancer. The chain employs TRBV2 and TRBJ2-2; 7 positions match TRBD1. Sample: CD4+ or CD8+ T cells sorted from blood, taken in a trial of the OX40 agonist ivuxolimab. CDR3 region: CASRLGTALTGELFF. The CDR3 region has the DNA TGTGCCAGCAGATTAGGGACAGCCCTCACCGGGGAGCTGTTTTTT.